The 23 T cell receptor beta chains in this list originate from one sample, sequenced in a study of identifying expanded T cells in peripheral blood (dated by TCRdb to between 2018 and 2021). The method behind the library was the immunoSEQ multiplex PCR assay. TCRdb provides this immuneACCESS table in a form limited to in-frame rearrangements. Some clones are lacking; in checked studies, under half of them reflect an unresolved V gene, and why the rest are absent is not known. This sample holds 75,000 to 95,000 clones; 70% to 90% were observed only once. The top ten clones comprise less than 9.5% of the sample. The source material was blood. These receptor sequences come from a person aged 18 to 75 in good health.

This clone came up once. J is TRBJ1-2 and V is TRBV7-6; TRBD1 agrees at 8 bases. The V gene's germline CDR1 is SGHVS and CDR2 FNYEAQ. The CDR3 is 15 residues long. V gave up 5 bases and J gave up 4 bases; unmatched junction bases: 9. The CDR3 reads CASSHDTGGTYGYTF. The CDR3 DNA is TGTGCCAGCAGCCATGACACAGGGGGGACCTATGGCTACACCTTC.

This chain joins TRBV19 and TRBJ1-1; no definite D call. V shed 6 bases and J shed 3 bases, with 8 bases lying between them. The CDR3 is 12 amino acids. In germline, CDR1 is LNHDA, CDR2 SQIVND (reference sequence). The CDR3 sequence is CASSDLDTEAFF. CDR3 coding DNA: TGTGCCAGTAGCGACCTTGACACTGAAGCTTTCTTT.

V usage is TRBV18 and J usage is TRBJ1-1; TRBD1 aligns across 8 bases. J lost 1 base, V lost 3 bases, and 7 bases had no gene match. Germline CDR1 KGHSH, CDR2 LQKENI. The CDR3 has 16 residues. This CDR3 reads CASSPTSGTGNTEAFF. As DNA, the CDR3 is TGTGCCAGCTCACCTACGTCCGGGACAGGGAACACTGAAGCTTTCTTT.

CDR3 nucleotides: TGTGCCAGCTCACCGGGTAGAAGGACTAGGGGAGAGACCCAGTACTTC. Its protein product is CASSPGRRTRGETQYF. This rearrangement joins TRBV18 to TRBJ2-5; 7 nucleotides line up with TRBD2. Trimming removed 3 bases from V and 4 bases from J; junction bases left unmatched: 11. This CDR3 comprises 16 residues. Germline values: CDR1 KGHSH, CDR2 LQKENI.

The count of this clone is one. This chain connects TRBV19 to TRBJ1-1; no firm D call. The V gene lost 4 bases and the J gene lost 4 bases, with 13 bases spanning the gap. Germline assignment: CDR1 LNHDA and CDR2 SQIVND (reference sequence). This CDR3 region has 14 residues. The DNA of the CDR3 is TGTGCCAGTAGTAGTTCGTTACCGGGCACTGAAGCTTTCTTT. It translates to CASSSSLPGTEAFF.

V gene TRBV19 combines with J gene TRBJ1-4; D uncertain. The ends were cut back, 5 bases at V and 5 bases at J, with 12 bases in the middle. The CDR3 sequence is 14 residues long. Germline V gene data show CDR1 as LNHDA and CDR2 as SQIVND (reference sequence). CDR3 coding DNA: TGTGCCAGTAGTCCGTTATGGTTGAATGAAAAACTGTTTTTT. Amino acids: CASSPLWLNEKLFF.

V usage is TRBV7-3 and J usage is TRBJ2-2, with D unresolved. Looked up from germline, CDR1 is SGHTA and CDR2 is FQGTGA. The V and J ends lost 4 bases and 0 bases respectively, with 12 bases between them. This CDR3 spans 16 amino acids. CDR3 DNA: TGTGCCAGCAGCTCCACCTCCAGGACGAACACCGGGGAGCTGTTTTTT. Translated: CASSSTSRTNTGELFF.

The genes are TRBV14 and TRBJ1-2, with TRBD1 matching 7 bases. The CDR3 spans 15 residues. The V gene end was trimmed by 2 bases and the J gene end by 4 bases; junction bases not matched to a gene: 7. CDR1 and CDR2 (germline): SGHDN, FVKESK. The CDR3 DNA follows: TGTGCCAGCAGCCAACAGGACAGGCCCTTCTATGGCTACACCTTC. Translation gives CASSQQDRPFYGYTF.

The V and J genes are TRBV27 and TRBJ2-7, with D hard to call. Trimming stripped 6 bases from V and 2 bases from J, with 8 bases between. Germline V lookup: CDR1 MNHEY, CDR2 SMNVEV (reference sequence). This CDR3 region has 12 residues. CDR3 amino acids: CASRSNPYEQYF. DNA of the CDR3: TGTGCCAGCAGGTCTAACCCCTACGAGCAGTACTTC.

The chain employs TRBV18 and TRBJ2-7, with 8 bases matching TRBD1. Germline CDR1 reads KGHSH; CDR2 reads LQKENI. V gave up 3 bases and J gave up 3 bases; unmatched junction bases: 7. This CDR3 spans 15 amino acids. The CDR3 nucleotides read TGTGCCAGCTCACCCACGACAGGGGAATTCTACGAGCAGTACTTC. The encoded protein is CASSPTTGEFYEQYF.

The V call is TRBV18, the J call TRBJ1-1; tentatively, D is TRBD1 (5 bases). This CDR3 has 18 residues. Germline V gene data show CDR1 as KGHSH and CDR2 as LQKENI. Trimming took off 0 bases at V and 0 bases at J, with 17 bases between the two ends. The CDR3 DNA sequence: TGTGCCAGCTCACCACCCCCGGGGGTGGGGGGGTTGAACACTGAAGCTTTCTTT. It encodes CASSPPPGVGGLNTEAFF.

This clone was seen a few times. The chain has TRBV2 and TRBJ1-5; TRBD1 might be the D (6 bases). Germline V gene sequence: CDR1 SNHLY, CDR2 FYNNEI. Deletions cut 5 bases from V and 4 bases from J, with 9 bases between. CDR3 length: 13 residues. In nucleotides, the CDR3 is TGTGCCAGCAGTTTACAGGGAAATCAGCCCCAGCATTTT. Its translation is CASSLQGNQPQHF.

This clone was counted once. The chain links TRBV6-4 to TRBJ2-1; TRBD2 matches at 10 bases. Trimming took 5 bases from V and 0 from J; bases not matched to a gene: 4. This CDR3 contains 16 residues. The germline gives CDR1 MRHNA, CDR2 SNTAGT. The CDR3 spells CASSPSGGASYNEQFF. As DNA, the CDR3 is TGTGCCAGCAGTCCAAGCGGGGGGGCCTCCTACAATGAGCAGTTCTTC.

The V gene is TRBV5-1, the J gene TRBJ2-1, with 10 bases identical to TRBD2. Germline V lookup: CDR1 SGHRS, CDR2 YFSETQ. The CDR3 covers 15 residues. J was trimmed by 3 bases and V by 4 bases; bases with no gene match: 4. CDR3 bases: TGCGCCAGCAGCGAAAGGACTAGCGGCTACAATGAGCAGTTCTTC. Translated, it gives CASSERTSGYNEQFF. Looking up the rest from reference TRBV5-1 and TRBJ2-1 gives the full variable domain: KAGVTQTPRYLIKTRGQQVTLSCSPISGHRSVSWYQQTPGQGLQFLFEYFSETQRNKGNFPGRFSGRQFSNSRSEMNVSTLELGDSALYLCASSERTSGYNEQFFGPGTRLTVL.

The CDR3 is CASSLVLGGTDTQYF. The DNA of the CDR3 is TGTGCCAGCAGCTTGGTCCTAGGGGGAACAGATACGCAGTATTTT. V gene TRBV11-2 combines with J gene TRBJ2-3; a possible D gene is TRBD1 (6 bases). Germline V gene sequence: CDR1 SGHAT, CDR2 FQNNGV. Trimming shortened V by 3 bases and J by 3 bases, and 13 bases separated the two germline ends. The CDR3 runs to 15 residues.

The rearrangement joins TRBV5-4 to TRBJ1-1, with D hard to call. The germline V gene encodes CDR1 SGHNT and CDR2 YYREEE (reference sequence). V lost 4 bases and J 5 bases, leaving 27 bases between the germline ends. This CDR3 is built from 18 residues. CDR3 sequence reads: CASSLPWYGEGGITEAFF. CDR3 bases: TGTGCCAGCAGCCTCCCATGGTATGGGGAGGGCGGAATAACTGAAGCTTTCTTT.

The V call is TRBV7-9, the J call TRBJ2-1; TRBD1 matches 7 bases. Germline trimming cut 5 bases from V and 9 bases from J; bases unmatched to any gene: 7. CDR3 size: 13 residues. Germline CDR1 is SEHNR and CDR2 is FQNEAQ (reference sequence). The CDR3 is CASSRDRASEQFF. In DNA, the CDR3 is TGTGCCAGCAGCCGCGACAGGGCTAGTGAGCAGTTCTTC.

The chain couples TRBV27 to TRBJ1-4; D ambiguous. Trimming removed 1 base from V and 7 bases from J, with 7 bases in between. CDR3 length: 13 residues. Germline V CDR1 and CDR2: MNHEY, SMNVEV (reference sequence). This CDR3 reads CASSLLGVEKLFF. CDR3 in DNA: TGTGCCAGCAGTTTATTGGGCGTTGAAAAACTGTTTTTT.

The chain joins TRBV11-2 to TRBJ2-7, with TRBD2 identical over 7 bases. Germline CDR1 SGHAT, CDR2 FQNNGV. The CDR3 totals 16 residues. The J segment lost 3 bases and the V segment lost 0 bases, leaving 8 bases of the junction unmatched. CDR3 in amino acids: CASSLEAASGFYEQYF. The CDR3, as DNA: TGTGCCAGCAGCTTAGAAGCGGCTAGCGGTTTCTACGAGCAGTACTTC.

The CDR3 sequence is CASSLTRRRETQYF. CDR3 bases: TGCGCCAGCAGCTTGACCCGCCGGAGAGAGACCCAGTACTTC. The chain joins TRBV5-1 to TRBJ2-5; D not certain. Trimming stripped 1 base from V and 4 bases from J, with 11 bases between. The CDR3 runs 14 residues. Germline V gene lookup returns CDR1 SGHRS and CDR2 YFSETQ. Variable domain in full (rest from reference TRBV5-1 and TRBJ2-5): KAGVTQTPRYLIKTRGQQVTLSCSPISGHRSVSWYQQTPGQGLQFLFEYFSETQRNKGNFPGRFSGRQFSNSRSEMNVSTLELGDSALYLCASSLTRRRETQYFGPGTRLLVL.

This clone turned up a few times. The V and J genes are TRBV6-7 and TRBJ1-5; 7 positions agree with TRBD1. TRBV6-7 is noted as an ORF with a role that remains uncertain. The CDR3 consists of 14 residues. After removal of 5 bases from V and 2 bases from J, the junction contained 3 bases not matched to a gene. The chain's CDR3 is CASSHTGGNQPQHF. The CDR3 coding sequence is TGTGCCAGCAGTCACACAGGGGGCAATCAGCCCCAGCATTTT.

This clone has a handful of counts. The chain has TRBV29-1 and TRBJ1-1; 7 nucleotides line up with TRBD1. The CDR3 extends over 13 amino acids. With V trimmed by 7 bases and J by 1 base, 6 bases remained unmatched. Germline V gene lookup returns CDR1 SQVTM and CDR2 ANQGSEA. The CDR3 DNA reads TGCAGCGGCCAGGGACAGAAGAACACTGAAGCTTTCTTT. Protein product: CSGQGQKNTEAFF. Drawing the rest from reference TRBV29-1 and TRBJ1-1, the complete variable domain is SAVISQKPSRDICQRGTSLTIQCQVDSQVTMMFWYRQQPGQSLTLIATANQGSEATYESGFVIDKFPISRPNLTFSTLTVSNMSPEDSSIYLCSGQGQKNTEAFFGQGTRLTVV.

The chain recombines TRBV5-1 with TRBJ2-1; D gene uncertain. Trimming pared 3 bases from V and 6 bases from J, leaving 19 bases between. The CDR3 has 16 amino acids. Germline CDR1 reads SGHRS; CDR2 reads YFSETQ. The CDR3 sequence: CASSSSATRNGNEQFF. In DNA, the CDR3 is TGCGCCAGCAGCTCGTCCGCGACTCGGAATGGCAATGAGCAGTTCTTC.